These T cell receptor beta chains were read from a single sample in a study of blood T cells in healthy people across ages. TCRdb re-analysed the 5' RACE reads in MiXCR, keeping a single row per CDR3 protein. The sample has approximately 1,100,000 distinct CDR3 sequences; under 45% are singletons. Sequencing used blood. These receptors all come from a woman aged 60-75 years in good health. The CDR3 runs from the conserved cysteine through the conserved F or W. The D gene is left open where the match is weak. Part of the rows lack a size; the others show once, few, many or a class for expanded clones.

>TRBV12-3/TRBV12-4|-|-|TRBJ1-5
TGTGCCAGCAGTTTAAGGGGGGGCGTTAGCAATCAGCCCCAGCATTTT
CASSLRGGVSNQPQHF
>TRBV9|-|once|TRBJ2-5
TGTGCCAGCAGCGTCGGGGAATTAGAGACCCAGTACTTC
CASSVGELETQYF
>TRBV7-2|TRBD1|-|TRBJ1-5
TGTGCCAGCAGCTCAGGGACAGGGCCAGCTCAGCCCCAGCATTTT
CASSSGTGPAQPQHF
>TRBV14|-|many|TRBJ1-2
TGTGCCAGCAGCCAAGATCTTAACTATGGCTACACCTTC
CASSQDLNYGYTF
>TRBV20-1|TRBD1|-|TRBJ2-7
TGCAGTGCTAGATGGGTCACAGGGGACGAGCAGTACTTC
CSARWVTGDEQYF
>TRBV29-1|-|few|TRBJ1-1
TGCAGCGTTGCGACGGCGAACACTGAAGCTTTCTTT
CSVATANTEAFF
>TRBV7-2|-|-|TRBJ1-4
TGTGCCAGCAGCTTAGGAAACCGGGGTAATGAAAAACTGTTTTTT
CASSLGNRGNEKLFF
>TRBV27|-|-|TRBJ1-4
TGTGCCAGCAGTAACCGACGGGGCAGGGAGCAAGAAAAACTGTTTTTT
CASSNRRGREQEKLFF
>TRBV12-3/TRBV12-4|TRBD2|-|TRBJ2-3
TGTGCCAGCAGGGCCGGGACTAGCGGAAAAGCTACGCAGTATTTT
CASRAGTSGKATQYF
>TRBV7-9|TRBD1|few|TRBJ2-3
TGTGCCAGCAGCTTGTTGCCGGGACAGGGGGCAACAGATACGCAGTATTTT
CASSLLPGQGATDTQYF
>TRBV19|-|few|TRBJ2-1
TGTGCCAGTAGCCCACGGGAGAGCCTTTTCAATGAGCAGTTCTTC
CASSPRESLFNEQFF
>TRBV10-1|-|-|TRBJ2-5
TGCGCCAGCAGTGCATCCGGGACACCCTACGGAGAGACCCAGTACTTC
CASSASGTPYGETQYF
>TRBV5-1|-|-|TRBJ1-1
TGCGCCAGCAGTGGCCTGTACGAAGCTTTCTTT
CASSGLYEAFF
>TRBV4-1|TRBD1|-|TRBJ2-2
TGCGCCAGCAGCAATCCCGGGACAGGGACCGGGGAGCTGTTTTTT
CASSNPGTGTGELFF
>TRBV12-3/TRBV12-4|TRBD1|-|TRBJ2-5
TGTGCCAGCAGCACAGGGGGGTGGCAAGAGACCCAGTACTTC
CASSTGGWQETQYF
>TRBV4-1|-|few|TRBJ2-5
TGCGCCAGCAGCCAAGTCGGGAATAGCCAAGAGACCCAGTACTTC
CASSQVGNSQETQYF
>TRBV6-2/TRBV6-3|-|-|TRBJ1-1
TGTGCCAGCAGTTACTCGGCGGGGTTGAACACTGAAGCTTTCTTT
CASSYSAGLNTEAFF
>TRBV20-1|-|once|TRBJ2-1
TGCAGTGCTAGAGGCCGGGAGCGGAAGTTCTACAATGAGCAGTTCTTC
CSARGRERKFYNEQFF
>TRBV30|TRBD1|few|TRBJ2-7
TGTGCCCTTTGGAGGGGGGACAGGGGATACGAGCAGTACTTC
CALWRGDRGYEQYF
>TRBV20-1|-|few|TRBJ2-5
TGCAGTGCTAGACCTGACTTTTTAAAGACCCAGTACTTC
CSARPDFLKTQYF
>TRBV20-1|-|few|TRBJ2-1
TGCAGTGCTAGACAGGGCGAGGCGTTGAATGAGCAGTTCTTC
CSARQGEALNEQFF
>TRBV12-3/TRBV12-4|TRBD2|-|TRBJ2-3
TGTGCCAGCACTCACCTAGCGGGAGAGGGGACATATACGCAGTATTTT
CASTHLAGEGTYTQYF
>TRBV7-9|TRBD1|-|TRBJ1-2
TGTGCCAGCAGCTTAGACGGGACAGTAAGAGGCTACACCTTC
CASSLDGTVRGYTF
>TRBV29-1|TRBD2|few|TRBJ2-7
TGCAGCGTTGCCGTTTTAACTAGCGGGAGGGCCCGTGAGCAGTACTTC
CSVAVLTSGRAREQYF
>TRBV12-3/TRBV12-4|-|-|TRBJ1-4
TGTGCCAGCAGGGGGACGGTCACTGAAAAACTGTTTTTT
CASRGTVTEKLFF
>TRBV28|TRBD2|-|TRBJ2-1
TGTGCCACCCAAGGGACTAGACATCCGAATGAGCAGTTCTTC
CATQGTRHPNEQFF
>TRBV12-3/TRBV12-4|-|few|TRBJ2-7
TGTGCCAGCAGTTATGAGCGGGTCTCCTACGAGCAGTACTTC
CASSYERVSYEQYF
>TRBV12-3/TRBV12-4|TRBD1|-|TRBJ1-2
TGTGCCAGCAGCAAAGACAGGGCGGGTGGAGGCTACACCTTC
CASSKDRAGGGYTF
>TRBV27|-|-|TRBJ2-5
TGTACCAGACCCCAGGGATACGAAGAGACCCAGTACTTC
CTRPQGYEETQYF